The 27 T cell receptor beta chains in this list originate from one sample, sequenced in a study of OX40 agonist ivuxolimab in advanced cancers. Profiled with immunoSEQ multiplex PCR; TCRdb holds only in-frame clones, not every one. Among approximately 50,000 clones listed, less than 85% were seen once. Specimen: CD4+ or CD8+ T cells sorted from blood, collected in a trial of the OX40 agonist ivuxolimab. These receptor sequences come from an adult with an advanced solid tumor such as melanoma, head and neck, liver or kidney cancer.

The chain recombines TRBV11-2 with TRBJ2-7, with a possible D match to TRBD2 (5 bases). V was trimmed by 5 bases and J by 1 base, leaving 15 bases between them. Germline V gives CDR1 SGHAT, CDR2 FQNNGV. This CDR3 region has 15 residues. The CDR3 nucleotides are TGTGCCAGCAGCCCGGAGGCGGGCCGGTCCTACGAGCAGTACTTC. Translating gives CASSPEAGRSYEQYF.

In its sample, this clone was seen once. V gene TRBV10-2 combines with J gene TRBJ2-7; unclear D gene. The V gene's germline CDR1 is WSHSY and CDR2 SAAADI. CDR3 size: 12 residues. The V gene lost 3 bases and the J gene lost 3 bases, with 6 bases spanning the gap. In DNA, the CDR3 is TGCGCCAGCAGTGACGGCGGCTACGAGCAGTACTTC. This sequence encodes CASSDGGYEQYF.

The chain couples TRBV15 to TRBJ2-5; D might be TRBD1 (5 bases). TRBJ2-7 matches the DNA end more closely, so the J call is doubtful. Germline V CDR1 and CDR2: LNHNV, YYDKDF (reference sequence). CDR3 length: 16 residues. The CDR3 DNA is TGTGCCACCAGCAGAGATCGTCTCAGGGTGCCCCACGAGCAGTACTTC. Its protein product is CATSRDRLRVPHEQYF.

CDR3: CASSRPGQGLHEQFF. The DNA of the CDR3 is TGTGCCAGCAGCCGCCCGGGACAGGGACTCCATGAGCAGTTCTTC. V gene TRBV5-4 combines with J gene TRBJ2-1; 9 bases fit TRBD1. Germline loops: CDR1 SGHNT, CDR2 YYREEE (reference sequence). The CDR3 is 15 amino acids. J lost 8 bases, V lost 4 bases, and 10 bases had no gene match.

The chain is built from TRBV28 and TRBJ2-7; 11 positions agree with TRBD1. From germline, CDR1 is MDHEN and CDR2 SYDVKM. V gave up 5 bases and J gave up 9 bases; unmatched junction bases: 12. CDR3 length: 15 residues. The CDR3 reads CASSEAGTGGSVQYF. The CDR3 bases are TGTGCCAGCAGTGAAGCCGGGACAGGGGGGTCAGTGCAGTACTTC.

The chain has TRBV7-2 and TRBJ2-7; 10 nucleotides agree with TRBD1. J gave up 4 bases and V 5 bases, and 8 bases lay outside the gene matches. The CDR3 contains 15 residues. Germline V gene sequence: CDR1 SGHTA, CDR2 FQGNSA. Written as DNA, the CDR3 is TGTGCCAGCAGCCCAGAGCCGGGACAGGGGTACGAGCAGTACTTC. Amino acid sequence: CASSPEPGQGYEQYF.

The chain joins TRBV11-2 to TRBJ2-1, with a possible D match to TRBD2 (5 bases). Germline assignment: CDR1 SGHAT and CDR2 FQNNGV. The CDR3 is made up of 15 amino acids. Trimming cost V 7 bases and J 0 bases, with 13 bases left between them. CDR3 nucleotides: TGTGCCAGCACGGCAGGACTGAGCTCCTACAATGAGCAGTTCTTC. Translating gives CASTAGLSSYNEQFF.

V usage is TRBV12-5 and J usage is TRBJ2-1, with TRBD2 as a possible D gene (5 bases). Trimming cost V 6 bases and J 3 bases, with 9 bases left between them. Germline loops: CDR1 LGHNT, CDR2 FRNRAP. This CDR3 is 13 amino acids long. Here the CDR3 reads CASGRGLYNEQFF. The CDR3 coding sequence is TGTGCTAGTGGACGCGGACTCTACAATGAGCAGTTCTTC. Looking up the rest from reference TRBV12-5 and TRBJ2-1 gives the full variable domain: DARVTQTPRHKVTEMGQEVTMRCQPILGHNTVFWYRQTMMQGLELLAYFRNRAPLDDSGMPKDRFSAEMPDATLATLKIQPSEPRDSAVYFCASGRGLYNEQFFGPGTRLTVL.

J is TRBJ2-1 and V is TRBV18; TRBD2 agrees at 8 bases. The germline V gene has CDR1 KGHSH and CDR2 LQKENI. The CDR3 sequence is 16 residues long. V was pared by 4 bases and J by 6 bases, with 11 bases of the junction left unmatched. This CDR3 reads CASSLRLGTSGNEQFF. The CDR3 region has the DNA TGTGCCAGCTCACTTAGATTGGGGACTAGTGGCAATGAGCAGTTCTTC. Combining the CDR3 with reference TRBV18 and TRBJ2-1 gives the whole variable domain NAGVMQNPRHLVRRRGQEARLRCSPMKGHSHVYWYRQLPEEGLKFMVYLQKENIIDESGMPKERFSAEFPKEGPSILRIQQVVRGDSAAYFCASSLRLGTSGNEQFFGPGTRLTVL.

V gene TRBV28 combines with J gene TRBJ2-7; no clear D. The V gene lost 6 bases and the J gene lost 1 base, with 10 bases spanning the gap. CDR3 length: 13 residues. CDR1 is MDHEN and CDR2 is SYDVKM in the germline V gene. The CDR3 nucleotides are TGTGCCAGCAGAACGGCCCCTTCCTACGAGCAGTACTTC. Its translation is CASRTAPSYEQYF.

J is TRBJ1-3 and V is TRBV7-5. TRBV7-5 is termed a pseudogene. CDR3 length equals 14 residues. The DNA of the CDR3 is TGTGCCAGAAGCTTGCGGAGGTTGGGAGACACCATATATTTT. This codes for CARSLRRLGDTIYF.

V and J are TRBV30 and TRBJ2-1; 8 nucleotides agree with TRBD2. Germline assignment: CDR1 GTSNPN and CDR2 SVGIG (reference sequence). This CDR3 is 15 amino acids long. J was trimmed by 2 bases and V by 2 bases; bases with no gene match: 5. The CDR3 nucleotides are TGTGCCTGGAGTAGACTAGCGTTTACCTACAATGAGCAGTTCTTC. The encoded protein is CAWSRLAFTYNEQFF.

The rearrangement uses TRBV6-1 and TRBJ2-6; 7 positions match TRBD2. CDR1 is MNHNS and CDR2 is SASEGT in the germline V gene. V lost 2 bases and J lost 2; bases outside the gene matches: 3. The CDR3 consists of 16 residues. The CDR3 sequence is CASSERAGAGANVLTF. The CDR3 DNA reads as TGTGCCAGCAGTGAAAGGGCGGGGGCTGGGGCCAACGTCCTGACTTTC.

The gene calls are TRBV6-6 and TRBJ1-1, with a weak D call TRBD1 (5 bases). The CDR3 is 12 residues long. V was shortened by 5 bases and J by 11 bases, with 15 bases between the two germline ends. CDR1 is MNHNY, CDR2 SVGAGI, per germline (reference sequence). The CDR3 region is CASSGVKGTAFF. In DNA form, the CDR3 reads TGTGCCAGCAGTGGAGTGAAGGGGACGGCTTTCTTT.

V is TRBV2 and J is TRBJ2-1; 9 bases are a match to TRBD2. Trimming cost V 6 bases and J 6 bases; bases outside gene matches: 9. Germline loops: CDR1 SNHLY, CDR2 FYNNEI. The CDR3 sequence is 15 residues long. The CDR3, as DNA: TGTGCCAGCAGCGAGGGGGGACTAGCCTCCAATGAGCAGTTCTTC. Protein sequence: CASSEGGLASNEQFF.

In DNA form, the CDR3 reads TGTGCCAGCGACTTTCTAAGGCGCGACGAGCAGTACTTC. It codes for CASDFLRRDEQYF. The chain couples TRBV2 to TRBJ2-7; no reliable D call. CDR1 is SNHLY, CDR2 FYNNEI, per germline. V gave up 8 bases and J gave up 5 bases, with 16 bases separating them. The CDR3 contains 13 residues.

There are a few counts of this clone. The chain joins TRBV6-1 to TRBJ1-5, with a weak D call TRBD1 (6 bases). Germline CDR1 is MNHNS and CDR2 is SASEGT. The CDR3 loop spans 14 amino acids. V lost 6 bases to trimming and J lost 3 bases, with 12 bases between them. This CDR3 is CASRGDTSNQPQHF. Here the CDR3 DNA reads TGTGCCAGCAGGGGGGACACCTCCAATCAGCCCCAGCATTTT.

The chain is built from TRBV5-1 and TRBJ1-2; no definite D call. The germline CDR1 and CDR2 sequences are SGHRS and YFSETQ. The V end was cut by 5 bases, the J end by 10 bases, with 12 bases between. The CDR3 is 11 residues long. In DNA, the CDR3 is TGCGCCAGCAGGGGTCTGCGAGACTACACCTTC. It yields the protein CASRGLRDYTF.

The gene calls are TRBV6-5 and TRBJ1-4; D not certain. Germline V lookup: CDR1 MNHEY, CDR2 SVGAGI. The germline V and J ends were trimmed by 6 bases and 8 bases, with 7 bases remaining between them. The CDR3 spans 11 residues. The CDR3 DNA reads TGTGCCAGCAGGGTACAAGAAAAACTGTTTTTT. Amino acids: CASRVQEKLFF.

This clone was observed a handful of times. The chain links TRBV18 to TRBJ1-5, with D tentatively TRBD1 (5 bases). The CDR3 runs 13 residues. Trimming cost V 3 bases and J 5 bases, with 8 bases left between them. Germline CDR1 KGHSH, CDR2 LQKENI. DNA of the CDR3: TGTGCCAGCTCACCCGGGGGGGATCAGCCCCAGCATTTT. The encoded protein is CASSPGGDQPQHF.

This clone has just one count. The rearrangement joins TRBV6-5 to TRBJ2-6, with D unclear. The germline gives CDR1 MNHEY, CDR2 SVGAGI. The germline V and J ends were trimmed by 8 bases and 0 bases, with 11 bases remaining between them. CDR3 length: 15 amino acids. Here the CDR3 reads CASRTSGSGANVLTF. The CDR3 region has the DNA TGTGCCAGCCGTACGTCTGGCTCTGGGGCCAACGTCCTGACTTTC.

The genes are TRBV27 and TRBJ1-3, with D perhaps matching TRBD1 (5 bases). The CDR3 is 15 residues long. Germline values: CDR1 MNHEY, CDR2 SMNVEV (reference sequence). V shed 4 bases and J shed 8 bases, with 18 bases lying between them. CDR3 in amino acids: CASSSYSGTLDTIYF. Here the CDR3 DNA reads TGTGCCAGCAGTTCATACTCAGGGACCTTGGACACCATATATTTT.

This clone was recorded once. The chain uses TRBV6-6 and TRBJ2-3; tentatively, D is TRBD2 (6 bases). CDR1 and CDR2 from the germline V gene are MNHNY and SVGAGI (reference sequence). Trimming shortened V by 10 bases and J by 2 bases, and 16 bases separated the two germline ends. This CDR3 spans 14 amino acids. The CDR3 here is CATTQLAITDTQYF. CDR3 bases: TGTGCCACCACGCAGCTAGCGATCACAGATACGCAGTATTTT.

The chain combines TRBV30 with TRBJ1-1; D possibly corresponds to TRBD1 (5 bases). Per the germline V gene, CDR1 is GTSNPN and CDR2 is SVGIG (reference sequence). V lost 2 bases, J lost 8 bases, and 12 bases lay in between. The CDR3 length is 12 residues. In DNA form, the CDR3 reads TGTGCCTGGAGTCGCCCCGAGGGGGAAGCTTTCTTT. This translates into CAWSRPEGEAFF.

This clone was detected only a few times. V usage is TRBV28 and J usage is TRBJ1-2; 10 bases line up with TRBD1. This CDR3 has 15 residues. The V and J ends lost 3 bases and 7 bases, in that order; junction bases with no gene match: 8. Germline loops: CDR1 MDHEN, CDR2 SYDVKM. CDR3: CASSFGTGATSGYTF. The CDR3 DNA reads TGTGCCAGCAGTTTTGGGACAGGGGCCACTAGTGGCTACACCTTC.

The V call is TRBV2, the J call TRBJ2-4; 9 bases map to TRBD1. J was trimmed by 8 bases and V by 7 bases; bases with no gene match: 6. CDR1 is SNHLY, CDR2 FYNNEI, per germline. The CDR3 length is 13 residues. The CDR3 loop is CASTGQGRDIQYF. In nucleotides, the CDR3 is TGTGCCAGCACCGGACAGGGGAGAGACATTCAGTACTTC. The full variable domain, completed using reference TRBV2 and TRBJ2-4, is EPEVTQTPSHQVTQMGQEVILRCVPISNHLYFYWYRQILGQKVEFLVSFYNNEISEKSEIFDDQFSVERPDGSNFTLKIRSTKLEDSAMYFCASTGQGRDIQYFGAGTRLSVL.

The chain employs TRBV2 and TRBJ2-3; D is undetermined. With 2 bases removed from V and 11 bases from J, the gap between germline ends came to 5 bases. The CDR3 extends over 10 amino acids. The germline V gene has CDR1 SNHLY and CDR2 FYNNEI. The CDR3 loop is CASSETRQYF. The CDR3 DNA sequence: TGTGCCAGCAGTGAAACCAGGCAGTATTTT.